The 22 T cell receptor beta chains given below trace back to one sample, sequenced in a study of breast tumors, draining lymph nodes, adjacent tissues. The lymph nodes were axillary draining lymph nodes from breast cancer patients. TCRdb passed the multiplex PCR reads through MiXCR, listing each CDR3 protein once. The table shows some 150,000 distinct CDR3 sequences, with approximately 20% occurring only once. The sample was axillary lymph node tissue. Receptor source: a female donor with breast cancer. Some clones in this sample may be carry-over from other donors' samples.

Many counts were recorded for this clonotype. The V gene is TRBV7-8, the J gene TRBJ2-1, with TRBD2 as a possible D gene (5 bases). Trimming took 2 bases from V and 4 from J, leaving 15 bases between them. Germline V gene lookup returns CDR1 SGHVS and CDR2 FQNEAQ. The CDR3 runs to 16 residues. CDR3 amino acids: CASSLRIIATYNEQFF. CDR3 DNA: TGTGCCAGCAGCTTACGGATAATAGCGACATACAATGAGCAGTTCTTC.

On this clonotype itself: A clone one base away is much larger, so this may be a read error. V usage is TRBV5-1 and J usage is TRBJ1-4; 10 bases agree with TRBD1. The CDR3 contains 15 residues. Per the germline V gene, CDR1 is SGHRS and CDR2 is YFSETQ. V lost 4 bases, J lost 3 bases, and 3 bases stayed unmatched. The CDR3 loop is CASSRQGAANEKLFF. The CDR3 nucleotides are TGCGCCAGCAGCCGACAGGGGGCGGCTAATGAAAAACTGTTTTTT.

This clonotype was detected a few times. This chain connects TRBV28 to TRBJ2-1, with a possible D match to TRBD2 (7 bases). The V gene's germline CDR1 is MDHEN and CDR2 SYDVKM. CDR3 length: 15 residues. V was shortened by 8 bases and J by 9 bases, with 23 bases between the two germline ends. CDR3 bases: TGTGCCAGCGGTAGTAGCCCGGGGGGCCTCAGTGAGCAGTTCTTC. Protein product: CASGSSPGGLSEQFF.

This clonotype appeared many times. This sequence joins TRBV12-3 or TRBV12-4 and TRBJ2-1, with 8 positions matching TRBD2. This CDR3 region has 15 residues. V was clipped by 3 bases and J by 5 bases; unmatched bases: 6. The chain's CDR3 is CASSFRLAKDNEQFF. CDR3 DNA sequence: TGTGCCAGCAGTTTCAGACTAGCGAAAGACAATGAGCAGTTCTTC.

The table lists this clonotype with many counts. V is TRBV24-1 and J is TRBJ2-3; the match to TRBD1 covers 8 bases. The germline CDR1 and CDR2 sequences are KGHDR and SFDVKD. The CDR3 totals 16 residues. The J segment lost 3 bases and the V segment lost 4 bases, leaving 8 bases of the junction unmatched. Here the CDR3 reads CATSDPRRGPTDTQYF. The CDR3 region has the DNA TGTGCCACCAGTGACCCACGCAGGGGGCCGACAGATACGCAGTATTTT.

A word on this clonotype: Possible read error: a much larger clone is one base away. V usage is TRBV3-1 and J usage is TRBJ2-7; 8 bases fit TRBD2. Germline values: CDR1 LGHDT, CDR2 YNNKEL (reference sequence). The CDR3 is made up of 14 amino acids. In DNA form, the CDR3 reads TGTGCCGGCAGCCAAACAGCGGGAGAGGTCGAGCAGTACTTC. It translates to CAGSQTAGEVEQYF.

The chain uses TRBV28 and TRBJ2-5, with D tentatively TRBD1 (5 bases). Germline CDR1 is MDHEN and CDR2 is SYDVKM. Trimming cost V 2 bases and J 5 bases, with 12 bases left between them. This CDR3 comprises 14 residues. The CDR3 sequence is CASSLVWAGETQYF. DNA of the CDR3: TGTGCCAGCAGTTTAGTCTGGGCAGGGGAGACCCAGTACTTC. Together with reference TRBV28 and TRBJ2-5, the CDR3 gives the full variable domain: DVKVTQSSRYLVKRTGEKVFLECVQDMDHENMFWYRQDPGLGLRLIYFSYDVKMKEKGDIPEGYSVSREKKERFSLILESASTNQTSMYLCASSLVWAGETQYFGPGTRLLVL.

This clonotype was detected a few times. This may arise from a read error, as a much more abundant clone is one base away. The chain joins TRBV2 to TRBJ1-3, with a possible D match to TRBD1 (5 bases). V lost 1 base and J 8 bases, leaving 15 bases between the germline ends. Germline V gives CDR1 SNHLY, CDR2 FYNNEI. The length of the CDR3 is 15 residues. CDR3 sequence reads: CASSEGQSPGDTIYF. The DNA for the CDR3 is TGTGCCAGCAGTGAAGGACAGTCTCCCGGAGACACCATATATTTT. The variable domain in full, with the rest retrieved from reference TRBV2 and TRBJ1-3, is EPEVTQTPSHQVTQMGQEVILRCVPISNHLYFYWYRQILGQKVEFLVSFYNNEISEKSEIFDDQFSVERPDGSNFTLKIRSTKLEDSAMYFCASSEGQSPGDTIYFGEGSWLTVV.

This clonotype was found many times. J is TRBJ2-2 and V is TRBV7-7; TRBD2 aligns across 9 bases. V shed 3 bases and J 0 bases; nucleotides not matched to a gene: 2. Germline V CDR1 and CDR2: SSHAT, FNYEAQ (reference sequence). This CDR3 contains 16 residues. This CDR3 reads CASSLTSGPNTGELFF. DNA for the CDR3: TGTGCCAGCAGCTTGACTAGCGGACCGAACACCGGGGAGCTGTTTTTT.

The chain recombines TRBV14 with TRBJ2-2, with 7 bases aligning to TRBD2. The length of the CDR3 is 19 residues. The trim removed 0 bases at V and 0 bases at J, leaving 10 bases unmatched. The germline gives CDR1 SGHDN, CDR2 FVKESK. CDR3 sequence: CASSQDHGGGPANTGELFF. As DNA, the CDR3 is TGTGCCAGCAGCCAAGATCATGGGGGAGGGCCCGCGAACACCGGGGAGCTGTTTTTT. Looking up the rest from reference TRBV14 and TRBJ2-2 gives the full variable domain: EAGVTQFPSHSVIEKGQTVTLRCDPISGHDNLYWYRRVMGKEIKFLLHFVKESKQDESGMPNNRFLAERTGGTYSTLKVQPAELEDSGVYFCASSQDHGGGPANTGELFFGEGSRLTVL.

This clonotype was picked up many times. The gene calls are TRBV12-3 or TRBV12-4 and TRBJ1-6; TRBD1 agrees at 7 bases. The CDR3 spans 17 residues. Unmatched junction bases numbered 9, after V lost 5 bases and J lost 2 bases. In nucleotides, the CDR3 is TGTGCCAGCAGTGTTTACAGGGGAGATGCCTATAATTCACCCCTCCACTTT. Its translation is CASSVYRGDAYNSPLHF.

This clonotype has a count of ten or more. The chain is built from TRBV5-1 and TRBJ2-2, with 11 nucleotides matching TRBD1. V was clipped by 4 bases and J by 7 bases; unmatched bases: 6. Germline V gene sequence: CDR1 SGHRS, CDR2 YFSETQ. This CDR3 contains 15 residues. The CDR3 loop reads CASSGRTGGGGELFF. CDR3 DNA sequence: TGCGCCAGCAGCGGACGGACAGGGGGCGGCGGGGAGCTGTTTTTT.

This clonotype was seen repeatedly, ten times or more. V gene TRBV7-2 combines with J gene TRBJ2-3; D is undetermined. The germline V gene has CDR1 SGHTA and CDR2 FQGNSA. The germline V and J ends were trimmed by 3 bases and 6 bases, with 13 bases remaining between them. The CDR3 sequence is 14 residues long. CDR3 region: CASSFGLPTDTQYF. As DNA, the CDR3 is TGTGCCAGCAGCTTCGGGCTCCCCACGGATACGCAGTATTTT.

This clonotype occurred a few times. The J gene is TRBJ2-4, the V gene TRBV15; TRBD2 agrees at 14 bases. The V gene end was trimmed by 1 base and the J gene end by 3 bases; junction bases not matched to a gene: 8. This CDR3 has 19 amino acids. CDR1 is LNHNV, CDR2 YYDKDF, per germline (reference sequence). The CDR3 DNA reads TGTGCCACCAGCAGAGTTCGTTCGACTAGCGGGAGGGTCAAAAACATTCAGTACTTC. Translation: CATSRVRSTSGRVKNIQYF.

This clonotype was detected a few times. The chain joins TRBV6-1 to TRBJ1-5; D call uncertain. Germline values: CDR1 MNHNS, CDR2 SASEGT. There are 13 residues in the CDR3. V was pared by 3 bases and J by 4 bases, with 7 bases between. CDR3 in DNA: TGTGCCAGCAGTGAGGTCCCGAATCAGCCCCAGCATTTT. It yields the protein CASSEVPNQPQHF.

This chain uses TRBV28 with TRBJ2-2; maybe TRBD1 (6 bases). Germline CDR1 reads MDHEN; CDR2 reads SYDVKM. The CDR3 spans 15 residues. V lost 4 bases and J lost 0, with 9 bases in between. CDR3 sequence: CASSWGTTNTGELFF. The CDR3 region has the DNA TGTGCCAGCAGTTGGGGGACAACGAACACCGGGGAGCTGTTTTTT.

This clonotype was seen ten or more times. The chain combines TRBV27 with TRBJ2-3; D is ambiguous. The germline CDR1 and CDR2 sequences are MNHEY and SMNVEV (reference sequence). V was cut by 7 bases and J by 2 bases, with 10 bases left in between. The CDR3 runs to 13 residues. The CDR3 loop reads CASTRLSTDTQYF. CDR3 DNA sequence: TGTGCCAGCACTCGACTGTCCACAGATACGCAGTATTTT.

This clonotype was counted at least ten times. This rearrangement joins TRBV30 to TRBJ2-1; 8 positions match TRBD1. Germline V gene data show CDR1 as GTSNPN and CDR2 as SVGIG (reference sequence). The CDR3 extends over 14 amino acids. V shed 5 bases, J shed 5 bases, and the junction held 8 bases outside the gene matches. CDR3 in amino acids: CAWATGGRDNEQFF. In DNA form, the CDR3 reads TGTGCCTGGGCTACAGGGGGGCGAGACAATGAGCAGTTCTTC. The variable domain in full, with the rest retrieved from reference TRBV30 and TRBJ2-1, is SQTIHQWPATLVQPVGSPLSLECTVEGTSNPNLYWYRQAAGRGLQLLFYSVGIGQISSEVPQNLSASRPQDRQFILSSKKLLLSDSGFYLCAWATGGRDNEQFFGPGTRLTVL.

This clonotype was recorded at least ten times. V usage is TRBV10-3 and J usage is TRBJ2-7, with 8 bases that match TRBD2. The CDR3 spans 15 residues. Germline V gene lookup returns CDR1 ENHRY and CDR2 SYGVKD. V was pared by 3 bases and J by 5 bases, with 9 bases of the junction left unmatched. CDR3 coding DNA: TGTGCCATCAGTGACTCGGGGGGGAACCGAGACGAGCAGTACTTC. This translates into CAISDSGGNRDEQYF.

In this sample, this clonotype turned up many times. The chain carries TRBV12-3 or TRBV12-4 and TRBJ1-5; D ambiguous. Trimming removed 5 bases from V and 6 bases from J, with 14 bases in between. There are 14 residues in the CDR3. The CDR3 loop is CASSPQTLAQPQHF. CDR3 in DNA: TGTGCCAGCAGTCCCCAGACCCTTGCTCAGCCCCAGCATTTT.

This clonotype has at least ten counts. The chain joins TRBV5-4 to TRBJ2-7, with TRBD2 identical over 9 bases. CDR1 SGHNT and CDR2 YYREEE come from the germline V gene (reference sequence). Trimming cost V 2 bases and J 5 bases; bases outside gene matches: 2. The CDR3 consists of 13 residues. The CDR3 region is CASSLAGGNEQYF. For the CDR3, the DNA is TGTGCCAGCAGCTTAGCGGGAGGTAACGAGCAGTACTTC.

This clonotype was seen at least ten times. The chain carries TRBV5-1 and TRBJ2-3; 9 bases match TRBD2. From germline, CDR1 is SGHRS and CDR2 YFSETQ. The CDR3 is 16 amino acids. The V and J ends lost 0 bases and 1 base, in that order; junction bases with no gene match: 3. CDR3 nucleotides: TGCGCCAGCAGCTTGGAGACTAGCGGAGGCACAGATACGCAGTATTTT. Its protein product is CASSLETSGGTDTQYF. Looking up the rest from reference TRBV5-1 and TRBJ2-3 gives the full variable domain: KAGVTQTPRYLIKTRGQQVTLSCSPISGHRSVSWYQQTPGQGLQFLFEYFSETQRNKGNFPGRFSGRQFSNSRSEMNVSTLELGDSALYLCASSLETSGGTDTQYFGPGTRLTVL.